The T cell receptor beta chain under discussion was sequenced for a study of blood T cell repertoires in COVID-19. Germline CDR1 is SGHNT and CDR2 is YYREEE (reference sequence). CDR3 length: 17 residues. V gave up 0 bases and J gave up 4 bases; unmatched junction bases: 6. Per the original methods: Amplified reference gene primers provided the basis for estimating nucleated cell counts. Produced via immunoSEQ multiplex PCR; TCRdb's table is partial and in-frame only. V and J calls and clone size are those listed in that table; D and trimming were worked out from the DNA. Among over 200,000 clones listed, 75% to 90% were seen once. Self-reported history from a screening survey and questionnaire set each donor's cohort.

This TCR was recovered from a woman in her twenties or thirties who had been exposed to COVID-19. The sequenced sample consisted of PBMCs or T cells enriched from blood (not recorded which). The chain recombines TRBV5-4 with TRBJ2-3, with TRBD2 matching over 12 bases. For the CDR3, the DNA is TGTGCCAGCAGCTTGGAGGCTAGCGGGAGGGCAGCAGATACGCAGTATTTT. It is translated as CASSLEASGRAADTQYF. The complete variable domain, with remaining parts taken from reference TRBV5-4 and TRBJ2-3, reads ETGVTQSPTHLIKTRGQQVTLRCSSQSGHNTVSWYQQALGQGPQFIFQYYREEENGRGNFPPRFSGLQFPNYSSELNVNALELDDSALYLCASSLEASGRAADTQYFGPGTRLTVL.